The 23 T cell receptor beta chains below all came from one sample that was sequenced in a study of blood T cells in healthy people across ages. For the second PCR, which ran for about 7 to 11 cycles, a sample-barcoded 5' primer and a J-beta primer mix were used. TCRdb reprocessed the 5' RACE reads via MiXCR and lists one record per CDR3 protein. The sample consists of roughly 1,700,000 distinct CDR3 sequences, approximately 30% of them appearing once. The sequencing sample was made of blood. The receptors shown here come from a woman between 25 and 40 years old in good health.

As regards this clonotype: An end of the junction differs from the germline gene, which may be a read error. The V call is TRBV15, the J call TRBJ2-7, with a tentative D call TRBD1 (6 bases). Germline CDR1 LNHNV, CDR2 YYDKDF (reference sequence). The CDR3 extends over 16 amino acids. CDR3 loop: CATNRDGTSQAYEQYF. The CDR3 DNA reads TGTGCCACCAACAGAGATGGGACATCCCAAGCCTACGAGCAGTACTTC. The complete variable domain, with remaining parts taken from reference TRBV15 and TRBJ2-7, reads DAMVIQNPRYQVTQFGKPVTLSCSQTLNHNVMYWYQQKSSQAPKLLFHYYDKDFNNEADTPDNFQSRRPNTSFCFLDIRSPGLGDTAMYLCATNRDGTSQAYEQYFGPGTRLTVT.

This chain joins TRBV12-3 or TRBV12-4 and TRBJ1-3, with a possible D match to TRBD1 (5 bases). This CDR3 contains 16 residues. V was shortened by 6 bases and J by 0 bases, with 15 bases between the two germline ends. The CDR3 DNA is TGTGCCAGCAGATCCCGGGGCACTAACTCTGGAAACACCATATATTTT. Its translation: CASRSRGTNSGNTIYF.

The sample holds many counts of this clonotype. At one boundary the junction diverges from the germline segment, which might be a read error. The chain couples TRBV5-1 to TRBJ2-7; the D is unclear. This CDR3 has 13 residues. Germline CDR1 and CDR2: SGHRS and YFSETQ. CDR3: CASSLGVGYEQYF. CDR3 in DNA: TGTGCCAGCAGTTTAGGTGTAGGCTACGAGCAGTACTTC.

V is TRBV20-1 and J is TRBJ1-5, with TRBD1 as a possible D gene (6 bases). This CDR3 has 14 amino acids. Germline lookup yields CDR1 DFQATT and CDR2 SNEGSKA (reference sequence). Trimming pared 4 bases from V and 5 bases from J, leaving 15 bases between. DNA of the CDR3: TGCAGTGCTACGAGGACAGTAACAGATCAGCCCCAGCATTTT. Translated: CSATRTVTDQPQHF.

The chain employs TRBV14 and TRBJ2-7; tentative D call: TRBD1 (7 bases). V was cut by 5 bases and J by 2 bases, with 16 bases left in between. The CDR3 has 15 residues. The germline V gene has CDR1 SGHDN and CDR2 FVKESK. CDR3: CASSDRQGLTYEQYF. The CDR3 DNA reads as TGTGCCAGCAGCGACCGACAGGGACTGACCTACGAGCAGTACTTC.

This sequence joins TRBV6-2 or TRBV6-3 and TRBJ2-7, with 7 bases that match TRBD1. The CDR3 covers 13 residues. The germline V gene has CDR1 MNHEY and CDR2 SVGEGT. The trim removed 8 bases at V and 2 bases at J, leaving 6 bases unmatched. This CDR3 is CASGWGQTYEQYF. The CDR3, as DNA: TGTGCCAGCGGATGGGGACAGACCTACGAGCAGTACTTC.

This chain uses TRBV3-1 with TRBJ1-4, with 7 bases matching TRBD1. From germline, CDR1 is LGHDT and CDR2 YNNKEL (reference sequence). The CDR3 is made up of 16 amino acids. The V gene end was trimmed by 4 bases and the J gene end by 3 bases; junction bases not matched to a gene: 8. Written as DNA, the CDR3 is TGTGCCAGCAGCCCCAAATACAGGGGATCTAATGAAAAACTGTTTTTT. Encoded protein: CASSPKYRGSNEKLFF.

The sample holds a few counts of this clonotype. Mismatch with germline at one junction end may stem from a read error. The chain carries TRBV7-3 and TRBJ2-1, with TRBD2 identical over 11 bases. Germline V lookup: CDR1 SGHTA, CDR2 FQGTGA. The CDR3 is 14 residues long. Here the CDR3 reads CANSFSGGAGEQFF. The CDR3 nucleotides are TGTGCCAACAGCTTTAGCGGGGGGGCCGGGGAGCAGTTCTTC.

In nucleotides, the CDR3 is TGTGCCAGCAGGGATTCCGGCCCGAGGGAAGATACGCAGTATTTT. This encodes CASRDSGPREDTQYF. The chain uses TRBV2 and TRBJ2-3; weak D call: TRBD2 (5 bases). The CDR3 loop spans 15 amino acids. Between the trimmed V and J ends, which lost 6 bases and 5 bases, there was a span of 18 bases. CDR1 and CDR2 (germline): SNHLY, FYNNEI.

V is TRBV5-1 and J is TRBJ2-1; the D gene is possibly TRBD2 (5 bases). The V end lost 0 bases, the J end lost 7 bases, and 11 bases lay between the germline ends. The CDR3 is made up of 14 amino acids. The germline gives CDR1 SGHRS, CDR2 YFSETQ. CDR3 sequence: CASSLVGGQNEQFF. Written as DNA, the CDR3 is TGCGCCAGCAGCTTGGTAGGAGGTCAGAATGAGCAGTTCTTC.

The chain links TRBV10-1 to TRBJ2-1, with TRBD1 matching over 9 bases. The V and J ends lost 6 bases and 1 base, in that order; junction bases with no gene match: 7. The CDR3 loop spans 16 amino acids. Germline V gene data show CDR1 as WNHNN and CDR2 as SYGVQD (reference sequence). CDR3 amino acids: CASSRDRVKSYNEQFF. The CDR3 DNA is TGCGCCAGCAGCCGGGACAGGGTGAAGTCCTACAATGAGCAGTTCTTC.

The chain employs TRBV28 and TRBJ2-7, with 7 positions matching TRBD1. Germline lookup yields CDR1 MDHEN and CDR2 SYDVKM. The V gene end was trimmed by 6 bases and the J gene end by 4 bases; junction bases not matched to a gene: 12. This CDR3 is built from 15 residues. The CDR3: CASSSIQGGRYEQYF. CDR3 DNA sequence: TGTGCCAGCAGCTCTATCCAAGGGGGCAGATACGAGCAGTACTTC.

This clonotype has a handful of counts. The chain uses TRBV10-3 and TRBJ2-7, with D possibly TRBD1 on 5 matching bases. CDR1 and CDR2 from the germline V gene are ENHRY and SYGVKD. The V gene lost 8 bases and the J gene lost 5 bases, with 13 bases spanning the gap. The CDR3 covers 12 residues. The CDR3 loop is CAIAARVHEQYF. In nucleotides, the CDR3 is TGTGCCATCGCCGCCAGGGTGCACGAGCAGTACTTC.

This chain links TRBV6-5 with TRBJ1-1, with D unresolved. CDR3 length: 13 amino acids. The germline V and J ends were trimmed by 2 bases and 4 bases, with 8 bases remaining between them. Germline-derived CDR1 and CDR2 are MNHEY and SVGAGI. CDR3 sequence: CASSYGMRTEAFF. CDR3 bases: TGTGCCAGCAGTTACGGAATGCGCACTGAAGCTTTCTTT.

This clonotype has just one count. A much larger clone lies one base from this, so it may be a read error. This chain joins TRBV19 and TRBJ2-5; TRBD2 matches at 7 bases. Trimming removed 5 bases from V and 11 bases from J; junction bases left unmatched: 14. The CDR3 has 14 amino acids. Per the germline V gene, CDR1 is LNHDA and CDR2 is SQIVND (reference sequence). CDR3 residues: CASSWRETHNEQYF. The CDR3 DNA follows: TGTGCCAGTAGTTGGCGGGAGACACACAATGAGCAGTACTTC.

DNA for the CDR3: TGCGCCAGCAATACCGCGGGGGGCCTAGGCACCGGGGAGCTGTTTTTT. It yields the protein CASNTAGGLGTGELFF. The chain joins TRBV5-1 to TRBJ2-2; TRBD2 matches 8 bases. CDR1 is SGHRS, CDR2 YFSETQ, per germline. There are 16 residues in the CDR3. V lost 6 bases to trimming and J lost 4 bases; unmatched junction nucleotides: 11.

Points on this clonotype: A much larger clone is a single base away; this may be a read error. This chain uses TRBV7-6 with TRBJ2-4; maybe TRBD1 (6 bases). The J call may be incorrect, as the DNA end agrees better with TRBJ2-7. Germline-derived CDR1 and CDR2 are SGHVS and FNYEAQ. This CDR3 spans 14 amino acids. As DNA, the CDR3 is TGTGCCAGTTCACGGGACACCCTTAAAAACGAGCAGTACTTC. This gives the protein CASSRDTLKNEQYF.

This chain uses TRBV19 with TRBJ2-1, with 7 bases fitting TRBD2. The tail of the sequence fits TRBJ2-7 better, so the J call may be wrong. This CDR3 is built from 15 residues. The germline gives CDR1 LNHDA, CDR2 SQIVND (reference sequence). The CDR3 coding sequence is TGTGCCAGTAGTCCAACCCGGACTAGTCGAGGGGAGCAGTACTTC. Its protein product is CASSPTRTSRGEQYF.

The chain has TRBV20-1 and TRBJ2-3; no firm D call. Trimming left V 4 bases short and J 0 bases short, with 5 bases between. The germline gives CDR1 DFQATT, CDR2 SNEGSKA (reference sequence). This CDR3 is 12 amino acids long. CDR3 amino acids: CSATTSTDTQYF. CDR3 DNA: TGCAGTGCTACGACTAGCACAGATACGCAGTATTTT.

This sequence joins TRBV6-1 and TRBJ2-3; D remains unclear. Trimming cost V 3 bases and J 0 bases, with 7 bases left between them. In germline, CDR1 is MNHNS, CDR2 SASEGT. The CDR3 has 14 amino acids. The CDR3 sequence: CASSDVTSTDTQYF. DNA for the CDR3: TGTGCCAGCAGTGATGTGACTAGCACAGATACGCAGTATTTT.

The sample holds one count of this clonotype. The V and J genes are TRBV5-5 and TRBJ2-3; 13 nucleotides match TRBD2. The CDR3 length is 16 residues. Germline lookup yields CDR1 SGHKS and CDR2 YYEKEE (reference sequence). Trimming removed 5 bases from V and 8 bases from J; junction bases left unmatched: 11. The CDR3 region is CASRRGTSGTSGTQYF. The CDR3 bases are TGTGCCAGCAGGCGGGGGACTAGCGGGACTTCAGGTACGCAGTATTTT.

V is TRBV7-2 and J is TRBJ1-3; D possibly corresponds to TRBD1 (6 bases). Between the trimmed V and J ends, which lost 1 base and 1 base, there was a span of 14 bases. The CDR3 consists of 17 residues. Germline V gene lookup returns CDR1 SGHTA and CDR2 FQGNSA. The CDR3 region is CASSLGGQGRSGNTIYF. The CDR3 region has the DNA TGTGCCAGCAGCTTAGGTGGCCAGGGGCGATCTGGAAACACCATATATTTT.

The chain is built from TRBV20-1 and TRBJ2-5, with D possibly TRBD2 on 6 matching bases. Trimming removed 4 bases from V and 2 bases from J, with 14 bases in between. The germline gives CDR1 DFQATT, CDR2 SNEGSKA (reference sequence). CDR3 length: 14 residues. CDR3 sequence reads: CSATAGTQQETQYF. DNA for the CDR3: TGCAGTGCTACGGCGGGGACCCAGCAAGAGACCCAGTACTTC.